Sequencing of this TCR beta chain was carried out in a study of T cell responses to AZD1222 COVID-19 vaccine. Comments on this clone: The antigen is not known.

General observations from the study: Repertoires were obtained solely post-peak T cell response. Clonal diversity may have been underestimated, and the donors were mostly white British, with more females than males. Dominant CD4 TCR responses targeted spike regions 160-218 and 743-854. Baseline seropositivity occurred in only 5 or 6 AZD1222 recipients.

Only in-frame clones appear in the TCRdb table, and some are missing; sequencing was by immunoSEQ multiplex PCR. The sample lists approximately 150,000 clones, 93% occurring once. V was shortened by 3 bases and J by 8 bases, with 11 bases between the two germline ends. CDR3 size: 13 residues. CDR1 MNHNS and CDR2 SASEGT come from the germline V gene. The specimen comprised peripheral blood, sampled on day 0 of MenACWY control vaccination. V gene TRBV6-1 combines with J gene TRBJ1-3; no firm D call. The TCR comes from an adult in good health. CDR3: CASSEDPRYTIYF. Written as DNA, the CDR3 is TGTGCCAGCAGTGAGGACCCCAGGTACACCATATATTTT.